The text below deals with one TCR beta chain. Its specific antigen is unknown. No much larger clone exists at a distance of one base, and base qualities are not known. The cohort consisted of hundreds of healthy bone marrow donors. At the time of sampling, every cohort member was nominally healthy, though immune exposures that went unrecorded were likely present. The donor was CMV seronegative and was included in the group of several hundred seronegative cohort members. A peripheral blood sample was provided by each donor, and peripheral blood mononuclear cells were used for TCR beta sequencing. The Qiagen DNeasy Blood Extraction Kit was used to extract genomic DNA from the blood cell samples. These data come from a study of cytomegalovirus exposure and HLA in healthy donors (dated 2017 in TCRdb). With regard to the full study: According to an earlier analysis of a few hundred of the donors, about 170 million T cells yielded roughly 110 million unique TCR beta sequences and approximately 300 Gb of sequence data. An early release that covered about 640 HLA-typed donors contained around 300 gigabases of sequencing data and around 85 million unique TCR sequences. Of the roughly 400 genotyped donors, 65% to 90% were placed in the genetic ancestry cluster associated with self-reported Caucasian donors. The aim of the study was to test whether cataloging public T cell receptors could identify signatures of past pathogen exposure. The study used immunosequencing to profile the T cell repertoires of several hundred subjects and linked those repertoires to cytomegalovirus serostatus. Besides the first cohort of under 700 subjects, a separate validation cohort made up of 90 to 150 different subjects was used. High-throughput TCR immunosequencing, statistical association of individual TCRs with disease status, and machine learning were combined to predict cytomegalovirus infection status. A later analysis re-examined previously published TCR beta repertoires from just over 650 donors and added high-resolution HLA genotyping to investigate patterns of TCR occurrence. Rather than drawing on any new phenotypic data, the later analysis identified candidate immune exposures from TCR beta sequences and the way those sequences occurred across donors. To decide whether each TCR beta V gene segment behaved as functional or pseudogenic, an earlier analysis of several hundred of the donors relied on high-throughput TCR beta sequencing. Donor age, sex, ethnicity and CMV serostatus were compiled together with the repertoire data. A later genetic analysis used genome-wide SNP genotypes for about 60% of the roughly 670 donors, treating that subset as a discovery cohort. All discovery cohort repertoires had been generated on a single sequencing platform. Class I and class II HLA loci were covered by the typing at four-digit resolution. Typing coverage varied by locus: roughly 629-640 donors for A, B, C, DRB1 and DQB1; roughly 510 for DQA1; approximately 610 for DPA1; 400 to 480 for DPB1. Roughly five DR-DQ haplotypes were handled as single units for association and clustering, since linkage in the cohort was strong. Among under 450 genotyped donors of the cohort, an average of about 240,000 unique TCR beta nucleotide sequences were sequenced per donor, roughly a sixth of them non-productive.

Study-wide conclusions, independent of this receptor: When HLA alleles, especially DR and DQ, strongly co-occurred, attributing TCR associations to individual alleles was difficult. In a later analysis, several top co-occurrence clusters were reported to appear linked to parvovirus B19, influenza, CMV and Epstein-Barr virus. According to a later analysis, most CMV-associated TCR beta chains appeared to be HLA-restricted, and the HLA associations seemed to be driven largely by CMV exposure. The earlier analysis of approximately 560 of the donors excluded some 15 rarely observed V segments, including chromosome 9 orphons, because counts were too low. Across donors, most TCR sequences were observed very rarely, whereas some public TCRs were present in many individuals. The classifier was reported to diagnose cytomegalovirus status with high specificity and sensitivity in both the original cohort and the validation cohort. Roughly uniform sequencing depth across donors was assumed in presence/absence analyses, although this assumption may not hold. Correlated functional status among segregating V segments might reflect linkage disequilibrium, but an unknown experimental factor could not be ruled out. At a false discovery rate of 0.05, a later analysis linked some 18,000 TCR beta sequences to specific HLA alleles. An association between a missense DCLRE1C variant and V-gene and J-gene trimming of TCR beta chains was found in a later genetic analysis and replicated in an independent cohort. According to the authors, the approach could potentially be generalized to other disease states and immunological phenotypes. A further reported finding was that TCR beta sequences accurately predicted the HLA-A and HLA-B alleles for most subjects in the first cohort. The study listed 164 TCR beta chains as associated with cytomegalovirus. In an earlier analysis of roughly 560 of the donors, most TCR beta V segments were observed in productive rearrangements about 90% or about 30% of the time, broadly matching IMGT annotations. Only TCR beta chains were sequenced in this cohort, and the absence of alpha or paired-chain data limited detectable features. A later analysis found that TCR association rates varied across HLA loci, with DRB1 alleles showing the most associated TCRs and HLA-C alleles the fewest. Because some donors lacked HLA typing at each locus, the association tests relied only on the typed subset. The only immune exposure information available for the cohort was CMV serostatus. A few of the identified cytomegalovirus-associated TCR beta chains were confirmed in vitro to be specific for cytomegalovirus antigens. A cluster of highly shared sequence variants was judged likely to represent a technical artifact of the sequencing pipeline. Because the 87-base-pair reads could not distinguish some IMGT-functional V segments, including TRBV6-2 and TRBV6-3, those segments were excluded. Compared with the roughly 670-donor mean, donors in an Asian-associated ancestry cluster had fewer N-insertions in productive TCRs, according to a later genetic analysis. Compared with equally common non-associated chains, HLA-associated TCR beta chains in a later analysis were more clonally expanded and had lower generation probabilities.

V and J lose 1 base and 3 bases, and a span of 6 bases separates them. The CDR3 contains 13 residues, cysteine and phenylalanine counted. Only CDR3 DNA is held: 39 bases, read in frame from base 1. Per the germline V gene, SGHVS is the CDR1 and FQNEAQ is the CDR2. Library creation used the immunoSEQ multiplex PCR assay. For the multiplex PCR, a mixture combining 60 forward primers for TCR Vbeta segments and 13 reverse primers for TCR Jbeta segments was used. A multiplex PCR assay on genomic DNA amplified the CDR3 region of rearranged TCR beta genes. The amplified TCR beta libraries were sequenced on the Illumina HiSeq System as 87-base-pair reads. On the authors' methods: A later analysis tallied roughly 80 million unique TCR beta chains across the 666 repertoires, and approximately 12 million of those chains were shared by two or more donors. Raw reads were error-corrected and collapsed into unique sequences by a nearest-neighbor algorithm in which closely related sequences were merged to remove PCR and sequencing errors. CDR3 sequences were aligned to IMGT reference sequences to assign V, D and J gene segments. For a sequence to be retained, at least a six-nucleotide match to both a V gene segment and a J gene segment was required. Rearrangements were classified as productive when the CDR3 lacked stop codons and remained in frame with V and J, and all other rearrangements were classified as non-productive. CDR3 was defined according to IMGT convention as the region running from the second conserved V-encoded cysteine to the conserved J-encoded phenylalanine. In an earlier analysis of roughly 610 of the donors, sequences lacking an unambiguous match to a single V gene segment were excluded. An earlier analysis of fewer than 650 of the donors classified V segments as functional when productive rearrangements were above 56.7% and as segregating when the standard deviation between donors was above 5%. A statistical classification framework was developed to diagnose cytomegalovirus status using the catalog of TCR beta chain sequences. In a later analysis, V and J genes were assigned by comparing TCR nucleotide sequences against IMGT/GENE-DB human TR gene sequences. In a later analysis, CDR3 sequences and most-parsimonious VDJ recombination scenarios were assigned using the TCRdist pipeline. In a later analysis, every TCR beta chain was defined by the combination of its CDR3 amino acid sequence and its V-gene family, and reads without a unique V-gene family were dropped. In a later analysis, around 600 highly shared, low-generation-probability nucleotide sequences were removed to address suspected cross-contamination and a sequencing artifact. A later analysis calculated a clonal expansion index for each public chain from normalized within-repertoire ranks of inferred template counts. In a later analysis, generation probabilities were computed using a VDJ recombination model fitted to out-of-frame rearrangements, and the results were checked against IGoR. In a later analysis, TCR-TCR, TCR-HLA and TCR-CMV co-occurrence was scored with hypergeometric tests, and a repertoire-size bias correction was applied to TCR pairs. To estimate false discovery rates, a later analysis permuted the HLA or CMV assignments 20 times. In a later analysis, co-occurring TCRs were grouped with DBSCAN, and TCRdist sequence similarity was added when clustering was performed within HLA-allele-positive subsets. For co-occurrence clustering, repertoires with fewer than 30,000 or more than 120,000 public chains were excluded, along with a handful of repertoires with anomalous nucleotide sharing. TCRdb took this table from immuneACCESS and kept in-frame rearrangements with V and J called. Such tables lack part of the clones; where checked against another copy, unresolved V genes explain under half of the gap, and the rest is unexplained. For V, J and clone size, that table is used; D and trimming come from the DNA. Here the sample has approximately 150,000 clones; about three quarters occur a single time. The top ten hold approximately 1.6% of the sample.

The sample taken for sequencing was PBMCs. In this chain, TRBV7-8 is recombined with TRBJ1-1; the D gene remains uncertain. The TCR originated in a woman under 30 in good health and CMV-seronegative. CDR3 loop: CASSLERDTEAFF. The nucleotide sequence reads TGTGCCAGCAGCTTAGAACGGGACACTGAAGCTTTCTTT.